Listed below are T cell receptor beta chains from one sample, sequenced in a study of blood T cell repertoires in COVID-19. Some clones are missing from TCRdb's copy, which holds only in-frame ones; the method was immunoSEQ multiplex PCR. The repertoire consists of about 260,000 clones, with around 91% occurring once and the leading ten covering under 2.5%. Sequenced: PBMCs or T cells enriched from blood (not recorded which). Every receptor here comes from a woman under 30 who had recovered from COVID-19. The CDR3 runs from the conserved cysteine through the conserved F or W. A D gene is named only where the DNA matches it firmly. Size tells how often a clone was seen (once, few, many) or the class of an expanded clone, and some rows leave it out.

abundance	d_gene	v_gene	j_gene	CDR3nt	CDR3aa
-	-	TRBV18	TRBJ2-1	TGTGCCAGCTCACCTATCCGGCCCGAGAGGATGAATGAGCAGTTCTTC	CASSPIRPERMNEQFF
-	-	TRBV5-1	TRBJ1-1	TGCGCCAGCAGCGACCCCGGGGGGAACACTGAAGCTTTCTTT	CASSDPGGNTEAFF
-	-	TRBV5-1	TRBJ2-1	TGCGCCAGCAGCTGGGGCCAGGTCTACAATGAGCAGTTCTTC	CASSWGQVYNEQFF
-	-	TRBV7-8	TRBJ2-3	TGTGCCAGCAGCCCGGAGGCCAGCACAGATACGCAGTATTTT	CASSPEASTDTQYF
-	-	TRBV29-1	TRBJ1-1	TGCAGCGTTGGGGGGGGAGGCAACACTGAAGCTTTCTTT	CSVGGGGNTEAFF
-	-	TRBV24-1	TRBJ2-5	TGTGCCACCAGTGATGGGCCCGTAGAGACCCAGTACTTC	CATSDGPVETQYF
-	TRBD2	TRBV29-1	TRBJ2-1	TGCAGCGTAGGCCTCGCGGGGGGGCACAATGAGCAGTTCTTC	CSVGLAGGHNEQFF
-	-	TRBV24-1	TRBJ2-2	TGTGCCACCAGTGATTGGCAGAACACCGGGGAGCTGTTTTTT	CATSDWQNTGELFF
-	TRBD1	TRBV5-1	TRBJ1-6	TGCGCCAGCAGCTTACAGGGGGCGAGTCGGAATTCACCCCTCCACTTT	CASSLQGASRNSPLHF
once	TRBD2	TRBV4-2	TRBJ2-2	TGTGCCAGCAGCCAAGAATTGATAGGGCTAGCGGGGGACACCGGGGAGCTGTTTTTT	CASSQELIGLAGDTGELFF
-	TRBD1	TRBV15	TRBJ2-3	TGTGCCACCAGCAGAGGGCACGGGACAGGGGCGAGCACAGATACGCAGTATTTT	CATSRGHGTGASTDTQYF
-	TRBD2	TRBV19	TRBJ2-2	TGTGCCAGTAGTATAGCTCCCAGAAGGGTAGCGGGACCCGGGGAGCTGTTTTTT	CASSIAPRRVAGPGELFF
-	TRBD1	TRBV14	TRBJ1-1	TGTGCCAGCAGCCAAGGGACAGGGGGATGGACTGAAGCTTTCTTT	CASSQGTGGWTEAFF
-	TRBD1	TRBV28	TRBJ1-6	TGTGCCAGCAGTTTAAGGGGACAGGGAGGTAGTTCACCCCTCCACTTT	CASSLRGQGGSSPLHF
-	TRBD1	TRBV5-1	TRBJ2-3	TGCGCCAGCAGCTTGGGGGACAGCTTTGGCACAGATACGCAGTATTTT	CASSLGDSFGTDTQYF
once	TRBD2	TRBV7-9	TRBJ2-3	TGTGCCAGCAGCACCGGACTAGCGGCTAGCACAGATACGCAGTATTTT	CASSTGLAASTDTQYF
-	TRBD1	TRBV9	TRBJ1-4	TGTGCCAGCAGCGTAGCCGGGACAGAGGATGAAAAACTGTTTTTT	CASSVAGTEDEKLFF
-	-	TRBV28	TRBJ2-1	TGTGCCAGCAGTTTCCCTCCGGGGTACAATGAGCAGTTCTTC	CASSFPPGYNEQFF
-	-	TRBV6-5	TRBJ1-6	TGTGCCAGCAGTTACGAGAGCTCCTATAATTCACCCCTCCACTTT	CASSYESSYNSPLHF
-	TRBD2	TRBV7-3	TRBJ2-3	TGTGCCAGCAGCCCGGGACTAGCGGGGGACGATACGCAGTATTTT	CASSPGLAGDDTQYF
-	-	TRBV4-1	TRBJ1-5	TGCGCCAGCAGCCAAGGACACGGTCCGAATCAGCCCCAGCATTTT	CASSQGHGPNQPQHF
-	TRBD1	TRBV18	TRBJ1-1	TGTGCCAGCTCACCCGAACAGGGGGCTGCCTCTGAAGCTTTCTTT	CASSPEQGAASEAFF
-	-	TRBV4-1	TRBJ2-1	TGCGCCAGCAGCCAAGAGGGCGTGATGAGCTCCTACAATGAGCAGTTCTTC	CASSQEGVMSSYNEQFF
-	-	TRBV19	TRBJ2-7	TGTGCCAGTAGTTTTACAGGGAAATCCTACGAGCAGTACTTC	CASSFTGKSYEQYF
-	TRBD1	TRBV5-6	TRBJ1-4	TGTGCCAGCAGCAAACAGGGGGCGGATGAAAAACTGTTTTTT	CASSKQGADEKLFF
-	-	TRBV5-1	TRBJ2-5	TGCGCCAGCAGCTTGGCAGGGGAATGGTTAGAGACCCAGTACTTC	CASSLAGEWLETQYF
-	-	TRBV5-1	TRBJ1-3	TGCGCCAGCAGCTTGTATGGAAACACCATATATTTT	CASSLYGNTIYF
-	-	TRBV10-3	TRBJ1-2	TGTGCCATCACCCAGGACAGAAATTATGGCTACACCTTC	CAITQDRNYGYTF
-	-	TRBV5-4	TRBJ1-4	TGTGCCAGCAGCCCAGGGGCAGCAACTAATGAAAAACTGTTTTTT	CASSPGAATNEKLFF
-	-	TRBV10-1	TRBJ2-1	TGCGCCAGCAGTAGTCGCATTCAGGGTGAGCAGTTCTTC	CASSSRIQGEQFF
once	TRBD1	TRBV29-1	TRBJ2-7	TGCAGCGTCGGAGACAGGGGGTTGTCCTACGAGCAGTACTTC	CSVGDRGLSYEQYF
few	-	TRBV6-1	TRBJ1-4	TGTGCCAGCAGTGATGTGGGAGAACTTAATGAAAAACTGTTTTTT	CASSDVGELNEKLFF
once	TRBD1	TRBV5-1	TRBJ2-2	TGCGCCAGCCTCATAACAGGGGGCACCGGGGAGCTGTTTTTT	CASLITGGTGELFF
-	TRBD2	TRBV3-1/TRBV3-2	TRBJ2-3	TGTGCCAGCAGCCTATCACTAGCGGGGGGAACAGATACGCAGTATTTT	CASSLSLAGGTDTQYF
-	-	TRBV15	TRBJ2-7	TGTGCCACCAGCAGATGGACAGTGCCCTACGAGCAGTACTTC	CATSRWTVPYEQYF
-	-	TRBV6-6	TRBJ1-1	TGTGCCAGCAGTTGGTCCAGGGGTAGCACTGAAGCTTTCTTT	CASSWSRGSTEAFF
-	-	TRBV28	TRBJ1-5	TGTGCAAGCGCCCCCGGACAGATCCATCAGCCCCAGCATTTT	CASAPGQIHQPQHF
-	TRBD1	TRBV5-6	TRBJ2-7	TGTGCCAGCAGCTCGCCAGCCGGGACAGGGGCCTACGAGCAGTACTTC	CASSSPAGTGAYEQYF
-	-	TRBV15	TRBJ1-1	TGTGCCACCCTTGGCTCTAGAAACACTGAAGCTTTCTTT	CATLGSRNTEAFF
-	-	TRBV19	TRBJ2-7	TGTGCCAGTAGTATGAAGACACCTTGGACCTACGAGCAGTACTTC	CASSMKTPWTYEQYF
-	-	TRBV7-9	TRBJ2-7	TGTGCCAGCAGCGCCCGAGCAGGCGAGCAGTACTTC	CASSARAGEQYF
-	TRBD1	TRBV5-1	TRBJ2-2	TGCGCCAGCAGCGAGGGACAGGGGGTCGGGGAGCTGTTTTTT	CASSEGQGVGELFF
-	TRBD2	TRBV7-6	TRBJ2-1	TGTGCCAGCAGCTTCGCTAGCGGGGGCAGTAGCTCCTACAATGAGCAGTTCTTC	CASSFASGGSSSYNEQFF
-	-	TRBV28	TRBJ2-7	TGTGCCAGCAGGGGAGGGACATCTACTCAGCAGTACTTC	CASRGGTSTQQYF
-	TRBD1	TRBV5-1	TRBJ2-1	TGCGCCAGCAGCGGAGGGACAGGGGGCTACAATGAGCAGTTCTTC	CASSGGTGGYNEQFF
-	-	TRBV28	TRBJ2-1	TGTGCCAGCAGTTCCAGACTCCTTAGAGGGTCCAATGAGCAGTTCTTC	CASSSRLLRGSNEQFF
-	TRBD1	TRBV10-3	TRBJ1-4	TGTGCCATCAGCCAGACAGGGACCGGTGAAAAACTGTTTTTT	CAISQTGTGEKLFF
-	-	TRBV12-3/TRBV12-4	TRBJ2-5	TGTGCCAGCAGTTTCAACGGAGAGACCCAGTACTTC	CASSFNGETQYF
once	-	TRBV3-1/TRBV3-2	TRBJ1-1	TGTGCCAGCAGCCCGGGAGAAAGAGCTTTCTTT	CASSPGERAFF
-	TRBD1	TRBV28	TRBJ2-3	TGTGCCAGCAGTTTGACAGGGGCCAGCACAGATACGCAGTATTTT	CASSLTGASTDTQYF
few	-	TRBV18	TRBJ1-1	TGTGCCAGCTCACCCGTGAGTCCGAACACTGAAGCTTTCTTT	CASSPVSPNTEAFF
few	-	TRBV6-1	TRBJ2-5	TGTGCCAGCAGTGAAAGGGGGGGCCAAGAGACCCAGTACTTC	CASSERGGQETQYF
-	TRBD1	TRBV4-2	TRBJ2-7	TGTGCCAGCAGCCACCCGGGACAGGGGGACTACGAGCAGTACTTC	CASSHPGQGDYEQYF
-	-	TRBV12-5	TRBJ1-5	TGTGCTAGTGGTGGGGACTGGAACGATAATCAGCCCCAGCATTTT	CASGGDWNDNQPQHF
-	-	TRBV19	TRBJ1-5	TGTGCCAGTAGTAACCCCGGGGGCAATCAGCCCCAGCATTTT	CASSNPGGNQPQHF
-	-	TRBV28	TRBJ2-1	TGTGCCAGCAGACTCCCGAACTCCTACAATGAGCAGTTCTTC	CASRLPNSYNEQFF
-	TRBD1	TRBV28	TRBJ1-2	TGTGCCAGCAGTGACCCCGGACAGGGTCAGGTCTATGGCTACACCTTC	CASSDPGQGQVYGYTF